Following are 20 T cell receptor beta chains from one sample sequenced in a study of OX40 agonist ivuxolimab in advanced cancers. The library came from the immunoSEQ multiplex PCR assay. TCRdb mirrors the immuneACCESS table, restricted to in-frame sequences. Some clones are absent from its copies; in checked studies, under half trace to an unresolved V gene, and the reason for the others is unknown. For this sample the table gives 20,000 to 25,000 clones, of which around four fifths were detected only once. In total, the top ten clones hold roughly half of the sample. The sequencing here drew on CD4+ or CD8+ T cells sorted from blood, taken in a trial of the OX40 agonist ivuxolimab. The receptors shown here come from an adult with an advanced solid tumor such as melanoma, head and neck, liver or kidney cancer.

The J gene is TRBJ1-6, the V gene TRBV5-6; D possibly corresponds to TRBD1 (5 bases). The V gene lost 6 bases and the J gene lost 5 bases, with 12 bases spanning the gap. Germline V lookup: CDR1 SGHDT, CDR2 YYEEEE. The CDR3 contains 14 residues. In DNA, the CDR3 is TGTGCCAGCAAAGAGGGGCTGGATAATTCACCCCTCCACTTT. The encoded protein is CASKEGLDNSPLHF.

At least ten counts were recorded for this clone. Written as DNA, the CDR3 is TGTGCCAGCAGCTTAGGTCCTAGCAATTCCGGGGAGCTGTTTTTT. This translates into CASSLGPSNSGELFF. The chain is built from TRBV7-9 and TRBJ2-2; D possibly corresponds to TRBD2 (5 bases). Germline V gene lookup returns CDR1 SEHNR and CDR2 FQNEAQ (reference sequence). V was shortened by 1 base and J by 6 bases, with 12 bases between the two germline ends. The CDR3 loop spans 15 amino acids.

This clone was seen a handful of times. The rearrangement joins TRBV28 to TRBJ2-1; 13 bases are a match to TRBD2. The CDR3 is 18 amino acids. Germline V gene sequence: CDR1 MDHEN, CDR2 SYDVKM. After removal of 2 bases from V and 0 bases from J, the junction contained 4 bases not matched to a gene. Here the CDR3 DNA reads TGTGCCAGCAGTTTAGGACTAGCGGGGGACCTCTCCTACAATGAGCAGTTCTTC. Its translation is CASSLGLAGDLSYNEQFF.

The chain employs TRBV30 and TRBJ2-3; D possibly corresponds to TRBD2 (6 bases). Trimming shortened V by 4 bases and J by 4 bases, and 18 bases separated the two germline ends. CDR1 is GTSNPN, CDR2 SVGIG, per germline (reference sequence). CDR3 size: 15 residues. The CDR3 bases are TGTGCCTGGACCCTTGGCGGGACCCTCTCAGATACGCAGTATTTT. It is translated as CAWTLGGTLSDTQYF.

This chain joins TRBV28 and TRBJ2-7; D uncertain. The V end was cut by 3 bases, the J end by 5 bases, with 11 bases between. The CDR3 runs to 13 residues. Germline loops: CDR1 MDHEN, CDR2 SYDVKM. Here the CDR3 DNA reads TGTGCCAGCAGTTTCTCCTCGTCGGACGAGCAGTACTTC. It is translated as CASSFSSSDEQYF.

The chain has TRBV7-6 and TRBJ2-3; 12 bases match TRBD2. This CDR3 spans 15 amino acids. Trimming at V came to 5 bases and at J to 4 bases, leaving 4 bases not matched to a gene. The germline CDR1 and CDR2 sequences are SGHVS and FNYEAQ. The DNA of the CDR3 is TGTGCCAGCAGCCCTAGCGGGAGGGGTTCAGATACGCAGTATTTT. Translating gives CASSPSGRGSDTQYF.

This clone was seen a single time. In the same sample, other DNA sequences code for this CDR3. The chain combines TRBV27 with TRBJ2-1; 11 nucleotides agree with TRBD2. The CDR3 spans 15 residues. The V and J ends lost 5 bases and 3 bases, in that order; junction bases with no gene match: 3. The germline V gene encodes CDR1 MNHEY and CDR2 SMNVEV (reference sequence). DNA of the CDR3: TGTGCCAGCAGTCCCGGGACTAGCGGCTACAATGAGCAGTTCTTC. It codes for CASSPGTSGYNEQFF.

The chain has TRBV6-5 and TRBJ2-7; 8 nucleotides agree with TRBD1. The CDR3 totals 15 residues. Germline assignment: CDR1 MNHEY and CDR2 SVGAGI. V shed 6 bases and J 4 bases; nucleotides not matched to a gene: 11. The DNA of the CDR3 is TGTGCCAGCAGACCGGACAGGGAGCCTGGGTACGAGCAGTACTTC. Translating it yields CASRPDREPGYEQYF.

This clone was counted a single time. This chain uses TRBV12-2 with TRBJ2-1; the listed D gene, TRBD2, was not tested against the DNA. TRBV12-2 is termed a pseudogene. This CDR3 has 12 residues. CDR3 amino acids: CASRFPDNEQFF. The CDR3 nucleotides are TGTGCAAGTCGCTTTCCGGACAATGAGCAGTTCTTC.

The chain joins TRBV15 to TRBJ2-5, with D maybe TRBD1 (5 bases). Per the germline V gene, CDR1 is LNHNV and CDR2 is YYDKDF (reference sequence). The CDR3 spans 16 residues. The V end lost 0 bases, the J end lost 0 bases, and 11 bases lay between the germline ends. CDR3 DNA sequence: TGTGCCACCAGCAGAGATGGGGCACAGTACCAAGAGACCCAGTACTTC. Protein sequence: CATSRDGAQYQETQYF.

This clone qualifies as large. The chain has TRBV27 and TRBJ2-7; D unclear. Per the germline V gene, CDR1 is MNHEY and CDR2 is SMNVEV (reference sequence). CDR3 size: 12 residues. The V and J ends lost 4 bases and 1 base respectively, with 5 bases between them. The CDR3 region has the DNA TGTGCCAGCAGTTCCACATCCTACGAGCAGTACTTC. Translating gives CASSSTSYEQYF.

This clone was picked up one time. V is TRBV5-6 and J is TRBJ2-1, with D possibly being TRBD2 (5 bases). The germline V and J ends were trimmed by 1 base and 4 bases, with 18 bases remaining between them. Per the germline V gene, CDR1 is SGHDT and CDR2 is YYEEEE. This CDR3 region has 17 residues. The CDR3: CASSLTSGVGDYNEQFF. For the CDR3, the DNA is TGTGCCAGCAGCTTGACGTCCGGGGTAGGAGATTACAATGAGCAGTTCTTC.

The CDR3 bases are TGTGCCAGCAGCTTGGGTTATTCAGGGGCCTACAATGAGCAGTTCTTC. This translates into CASSLGYSGAYNEQFF. V usage is TRBV5-6 and J usage is TRBJ2-1; a weak D match, TRBD1 (6 bases). CDR3 length equals 16 residues. Trimming took off 0 bases at V and 2 bases at J, with 12 bases between the two ends. Germline assignment: CDR1 SGHDT and CDR2 YYEEEE.

V usage is TRBV6-5 and J usage is TRBJ2-3; the match to TRBD2 covers 9 bases. CDR1 is MNHEY and CDR2 is SVGAGI in the germline V gene. The V and J ends lost 5 bases and 2 bases, in that order; junction bases with no gene match: 5. The length of the CDR3 is 15 residues. Here the CDR3 reads CASSVSSGTTDTQYF. The CDR3 nucleotides are TGTGCCAGCAGTGTCTCTAGCGGGACCACAGATACGCAGTATTTT.

This clone showed up many times. The chain carries TRBV2 and TRBJ2-7, with 10 bases that match TRBD1. The CDR3 runs 13 residues. V lost 7 bases and J lost 7; bases outside the gene matches: 7. Germline V gene sequence: CDR1 SNHLY, CDR2 FYNNEI. The CDR3 region has the DNA TGTGCCAGCACCTTTGGGACAGGGGTGGAGCAGTACTTC. Amino acid sequence: CASTFGTGVEQYF.

This clone occurred once. The V gene is TRBV28, the J gene TRBJ2-7; D is uncertain. Looked up from germline, CDR1 is MDHEN and CDR2 is SYDVKM. V dropped 1 base and J dropped 5 bases, with 12 bases sitting between them. The CDR3 totals 14 residues. The CDR3 loop is CASSLSRRLNEQYF. The DNA for the CDR3 is TGTGCCAGCAGTTTATCTCGACGTCTCAACGAGCAGTACTTC.

The J gene is TRBJ2-7, the V gene TRBV29-1, with 9 bases aligning to TRBD1. Germline V CDR1 and CDR2: SQVTM, ANQGSEA. The V gene end was trimmed by 1 base and the J gene end by 8 bases; junction bases not matched to a gene: 9. The CDR3 is 14 residues long. For the CDR3, the DNA is TGCAGCGTTGAAGTCGGGGACAGGGCTCTCCAGCAGTACTTC. It translates to CSVEVGDRALQQYF.

The chain is built from TRBV4-1 and TRBJ1-2, with D possibly TRBD1 on 5 matching bases. Trimming removed 0 bases from V and 3 bases from J, with 11 bases in between. The germline V gene encodes CDR1 MGHRA and CDR2 YSYEKL. CDR3 length: 15 residues. DNA for the CDR3: TGCGCCAGCAGCCAAGATCCCGGACAAGACTATGGCTACACCTTC. Its translation is CASSQDPGQDYGYTF.

The chain recombines TRBV5-4 with TRBJ2-7; TRBD2 matches 8 bases. V shed 1 base and J 4 bases; nucleotides not matched to a gene: 7. The CDR3 is made up of 15 amino acids. The germline CDR1 and CDR2 sequences are SGHNT and YYREEE (reference sequence). The CDR3 loop reads CASSLNPAGEYEQYF. CDR3 nucleotides: TGTGCCAGCAGCTTGAATCCAGCGGGAGAGTACGAGCAGTACTTC. The whole variable domain, remainder taken from reference TRBV5-4 and TRBJ2-7, is ETGVTQSPTHLIKTRGQQVTLRCSSQSGHNTVSWYQQALGQGPQFIFQYYREEENGRGNFPPRFSGLQFPNYSSELNVNALELDDSALYLCASSLNPAGEYEQYFGPGTRLTVT.

This clone was recorded a few times. V is TRBV14 and J is TRBJ2-7; D uncertain. CDR3 size: 13 residues. Germline-derived CDR1 and CDR2 are SGHDN and FVKESK. V shed 1 base and J shed 5 bases, with 9 bases lying between them. In nucleotides, the CDR3 is TGTGCCAGCAGCCAAGCCAATCTCCACGAGCAGTACTTC. Translated: CASSQANLHEQYF.